What follows are 30 T cell receptor beta chains derived from one specimen sequenced in a study of a mutant IDH1 vaccine in newly diagnosed glioma. No antigen is known for these receptors. Here immunoSEQ multiplex PCR was the method, and the copy in TCRdb shows in-frame clones only, minus some. This table has over 45,000 clones, 76% appearing once. Time point noted: week 35, safety follow-up. With topical imiquimod, each dose of the vaccine consisted of 300 ug of mutant IDH1 20-mer peptide. The sample was PBMCs, taken from a glioma patient whose treatment included an IDH1 peptide vaccine. These receptors were obtained from a man aged 35-49 years with glioma.

The V and J genes are TRBV6-1 and TRBJ2-7; TRBD1 might be the D (6 bases). The V gene's germline CDR1 is MNHNS and CDR2 SASEGT. CDR3 length: 14 residues. With 3 bases removed from V and 1 base from J, the gap between germline ends came to 10 bases. CDR3 DNA: TGTGCCAGCAGTGATCGGGACACTTCCTACGAGCAGTACTTC. Protein sequence: CASSDRDTSYEQYF.

The chain links TRBV11-2 to TRBJ1-2; TRBD1 agrees at 8 bases. With V trimmed by 10 bases and J by 10 bases, 20 bases remained unmatched. The CDR3 spans 15 residues. From germline, CDR1 is SGHAT and CDR2 FQNNGV. This CDR3 is CATQGAFRTRSLYTF. The CDR3 DNA reads TGTGCCACCCAGGGGGCATTCCGGACGCGCTCTCTCTACACCTTC.

The rearrangement links TRBV5-5 to TRBJ2-2, with D possibly being TRBD2 (5 bases). This CDR3 contains 16 residues. V was pared by 4 bases and J by 6 bases, with 19 bases between. Germline lookup yields CDR1 SGHKS and CDR2 YYEKEE (reference sequence). For the CDR3, the DNA is TGTGCCAGCAGCCCCATGGGTGGAGGTTCACCCGGGGAGCTGTTTTTT. The encoded protein is CASSPMGGGSPGELFF. The entire variable domain, with the rest obtained from reference TRBV5-5 and TRBJ2-2, is as follows: DAGVTQSPTHLIKTRGQQVTLRCSPISGHKSVSWYQQVLGQGPQFIFQYYEKEERGRGNFPDRFSARQFPNYSSELNVNALLLGDSALYLCASSPMGGGSPGELFFGEGSRLTVL.

The chain couples TRBV18 to TRBJ2-5; D unclear. CDR1 and CDR2 (germline): KGHSH, LQKENI. V was pared by 5 bases and J by 2 bases, with 3 bases between. The CDR3 is 11 amino acids. CDR3 coding DNA: TGTGCCAGCTCAGCACAAGAGACCCAGTACTTC. Translated, it gives CASSAQETQYF.

The chain combines TRBV21-1 with TRBJ2-7; the D segment call TRBD1 is taken from the table without a DNA check. TRBV21-1 is deemed a pseudogene. This CDR3 has 14 amino acids. The CDR3 nucleotides read TGTGCCAGCAGCTCACCAGGGTTCGCCTACGAGCAGTACGTC. Its translation: CASSSPGFAYEQYV.

This chain joins TRBV11-2 and TRBJ1-3; weak D call: TRBD1 (6 bases). Per the germline V gene, CDR1 is SGHAT and CDR2 is FQNNGV. The CDR3 is 15 residues long. The ends were cut back, 1 base at V and 3 bases at J, with 10 bases in the middle. The CDR3: CASSLGGQGGNTIYF. CDR3 sequence (DNA): TGTGCCAGCAGCTTAGGGGGGCAAGGTGGAAACACCATATATTTT.

This clone showed up just a few times. The chain carries TRBV7-9 and TRBJ1-4; D call uncertain. The CDR3 sequence is 11 residues long. V lost 5 bases to trimming and J lost 10 bases, with 8 bases between them. The V gene's germline CDR1 is SEHNR and CDR2 FQNEAQ (reference sequence). CDR3 coding DNA: TGTGCCAGCAGCCGCTACGGAAAACTGTTTTTT. Translation gives CASSRYGKLFF.

This clone was seen a handful of times. V gene TRBV27 combines with J gene TRBJ1-1; perhaps TRBD1 as D (5 bases). CDR3 length: 11 amino acids. The germline V and J ends were trimmed by 8 bases and 6 bases, with 10 bases remaining between them. Germline V gene sequence: CDR1 MNHEY, CDR2 SMNVEV (reference sequence). The CDR3 DNA reads TGTGCCAGCCGATGGGGGGCTGAAGCTTTCTTT. Amino acids: CASRWGAEAFF.

This sequence joins TRBV4-3 and TRBJ1-4, with a possible D match to TRBD1 (6 bases). Germline V gene lookup returns CDR1 LGHNA and CDR2 YSLEER. The CDR3 length is 13 residues. With 1 base removed from V and 7 bases from J, the gap between germline ends came to 7 bases. The CDR3 nucleotides are TGCGCCAGCAGCCAAGTGACAGGTGAAAAACTGTTTTTT. This gives the protein CASSQVTGEKLFF.

The chain employs TRBV6-1 and TRBJ2-5; D call uncertain. Between the trimmed V and J ends, which lost 3 bases and 4 bases, there was a span of 15 bases. The CDR3 consists of 15 residues. CDR1 is MNHNS and CDR2 is SASEGT in the germline V gene. CDR3 DNA sequence: TGTGCCAGCAGTGAGGTGATCGTGGCCCGAGAGACCCAGTACTTC. Translation: CASSEVIVARETQYF.

The V and J genes are TRBV5-1 and TRBJ1-2; perhaps TRBD1 as D (6 bases). Between the trimmed V and J ends, which lost 3 bases and 4 bases, there was a span of 16 bases. The CDR3 loop spans 15 amino acids. The germline V gene has CDR1 SGHRS and CDR2 YFSETQ. This chain's CDR3 is CASSSYGGAGYGYTF. Here the CDR3 DNA reads TGCGCCAGCAGCTCCTATGGGGGCGCGGGCTATGGCTACACCTTC. Full variable domain (outside the CDR3, taken from reference TRBV5-1 and TRBJ1-2): KAGVTQTPRYLIKTRGQQVTLSCSPISGHRSVSWYQQTPGQGLQFLFEYFSETQRNKGNFPGRFSGRQFSNSRSEMNVSTLELGDSALYLCASSSYGGAGYGYTFGSGTRLTVV.

The rearrangement joins TRBV7-9 to TRBJ2-1; D remains unclear. The V and J ends lost 4 bases and 12 bases respectively, with 16 bases between them. The CDR3 has 13 residues. Germline V gives CDR1 SEHNR, CDR2 FQNEAQ (reference sequence). The CDR3 loop is CASSSRFTVWQFF. Written as DNA, the CDR3 is TGTGCCAGCAGCTCGCGCTTCACCGTATGGCAGTTCTTC.

The V and J genes are TRBV6-1 and TRBJ2-3, with D perhaps TRBD1 (6 bases). Trimming shortened V by 7 bases and J by 5 bases, and 19 bases separated the two germline ends. CDR1 and CDR2 (germline): MNHNS, SASEGT. The CDR3 consists of 15 residues. As DNA, the CDR3 is TGTGCCAGCACCCACGGTTCGACAGGACGAGATACGCAGTATTTT. Translated: CASTHGSTGRDTQYF.

The genes are TRBV19 and TRBJ2-7; D is uncertain. The germline CDR1 and CDR2 sequences are LNHDA and SQIVND (reference sequence). There are 15 residues in the CDR3. V lost 4 bases and J 3 bases, leaving 16 bases between the germline ends. The CDR3 is CASSTLPAGLYEQYF. In DNA form, the CDR3 reads TGTGCCAGTAGTACCCTCCCAGCCGGCCTCTACGAGCAGTACTTC.

The chain couples TRBV11-3 to TRBJ2-1, with no clear D. Trimming shortened V by 7 bases and J by 5 bases, and 9 bases separated the two germline ends. This CDR3 has 12 residues. Germline V gives CDR1 SGHNT, CDR2 YENEEA. CDR3 in amino acids: CASKIGNNEQFF. CDR3 nucleotides: TGTGCCAGCAAAATAGGTAACAATGAGCAGTTCTTC.

This clone was counted only a few times. The CDR3 bases are TGTGCCAGCAGCTCCCAGGGTGCTATGGGCAATCAGCCCCAGCATTTT. As protein: CASSSQGAMGNQPQHF. The chain employs TRBV5-4 and TRBJ1-5; D is perhaps TRBD1 (5 bases). From germline, CDR1 is SGHNT and CDR2 YYREEE (reference sequence). The CDR3 sequence is 16 residues long. The V end lost 3 bases, the J end lost 2 bases, and 15 bases lay between the germline ends.

The chain joins TRBV28 to TRBJ1-5; D unclear. The germline V and J ends were trimmed by 3 bases and 3 bases, with 3 bases remaining between them. There are 12 residues in the CDR3. The germline CDR1 and CDR2 sequences are MDHEN and SYDVKM. CDR3 loop: CASSFTNQPQHF. CDR3 coding DNA: TGTGCCAGCAGTTTTACCAATCAGCCCCAGCATTTT.

The rearrangement links TRBV19 to TRBJ2-3, with 8 bases aligning to TRBD2. Per the germline V gene, CDR1 is LNHDA and CDR2 is SQIVND (reference sequence). The V and J ends lost 10 bases and 2 bases, in that order; junction bases with no gene match: 2. CDR3 length equals 12 residues. Written as DNA, the CDR3 is TGTGCCAAAGGACTAGCCACAGATACGCAGTATTTT. This translates into CAKGLATDTQYF. The complete variable domain, with remaining parts taken from reference TRBV19 and TRBJ2-3, reads DGGITQSPKYLFRKEGQNVTLSCEQNLNHDAMYWYRQDPGQGLRLIYYSQIVNDFQKGDIAEGYSVSREKKESFPLTVTSAQKNPTAFYLCAKGLATDTQYFGPGTRLTVL.

This CDR3 reads CASSIEHGTSQETQYF. CDR3 DNA: TGTGCCAGTAGTATAGAACATGGGACCTCCCAAGAGACCCAGTACTTC. The rearrangement links TRBV19 to TRBJ2-5; D may be TRBD1 or TRBD2 (5 bases each). Germline loops: CDR1 LNHDA, CDR2 SQIVND (reference sequence). There are 16 residues in the CDR3. The V gene lost 0 bases and the J gene lost 1 base, with 12 bases spanning the gap. The complete variable domain, with remaining parts taken from reference TRBV19 and TRBJ2-5, reads DGGITQSPKYLFRKEGQNVTLSCEQNLNHDAMYWYRQDPGQGLRLIYYSQIVNDFQKGDIAEGYSVSREKKESFPLTVTSAQKNPTAFYLCASSIEHGTSQETQYFGPGTRLLVL.

The chain combines TRBV25-1 with TRBJ1-1, with a tentative D call TRBD1 (5 bases). V gave up 0 bases and J gave up 3 bases, with 8 bases separating them. The CDR3 loop spans 14 amino acids. Germline V CDR1 and CDR2: MGHDK, SYGVNS. The CDR3 coding sequence is TGTGCCAGCAGTGAATACATAGGGGACACTGAAGCTTTCTTT. Residues: CASSEYIGDTEAFF.

The chain combines TRBV7-9 with TRBJ2-1, with a possible D match to TRBD1 (5 bases). This CDR3 has 14 residues. V lost 1 base to trimming and J lost 1 base, with 5 bases between them. CDR1 is SEHNR, CDR2 FQNEAQ, per germline (reference sequence). The CDR3 sequence: CASSLDRSYNEQFF. CDR3 DNA: TGTGCCAGCAGCTTAGACAGGTCCTACAATGAGCAGTTCTTC.

The CDR3 region has the DNA TGTGCCAGCAGCTTTATTACGAATAGGGACAGGGGACAAGAGACCCAGTACTTC. Encoded protein: CASSFITNRDRGQETQYF. This chain connects TRBV7-9 to TRBJ2-5; 10 bases map to TRBD1. V trimming: 3 bases; J trimming: 2 bases; junction bases outside the gene matches: 12. This CDR3 comprises 18 residues. The germline V gene encodes CDR1 SEHNR and CDR2 FQNEAQ (reference sequence).

CDR3 DNA sequence: TGTGCCAGCAGTTACTCGTTTGCGGGAGGCAATGAGCAGTTCTTC. Its translation is CASSYSFAGGNEQFF. The V call is TRBV6-6, the J call TRBJ2-1; 8 nucleotides line up with TRBD2. CDR3 length: 15 residues. Germline V gene lookup returns CDR1 MNHNY and CDR2 SVGAGI (reference sequence). Trimming took 0 bases from V and 6 from J; bases not matched to a gene: 4.

The chain joins TRBV30 to TRBJ1-1; 8 bases map to TRBD1. CDR1 and CDR2 (germline): GTSNPN, SVGIG (reference sequence). V shed 0 bases and J 7 bases; nucleotides not matched to a gene: 4. The CDR3 contains 13 residues. CDR3 nucleotide sequence: TGTGCCTGGAGTGTGGAGACAGGGGTTGAAGCTTTCTTT. Translation: CAWSVETGVEAFF.

This sequence joins TRBV18 and TRBJ2-3, with 13 bases matching TRBD2. Germline CDR1 and CDR2: KGHSH and LQKENI. The V gene end was trimmed by 0 bases and the J gene end by 3 bases; junction bases not matched to a gene: 12. CDR3 length: 20 residues. The CDR3 bases are TGTGCCAGCTCACCACCCACTAGCGGGAGGGCCCGATCACGGACAGATACGCAGTATTTT. This translates into CASSPPTSGRARSRTDTQYF.

CDR3 DNA sequence: TGTGCCAGCAGCTTACTAGCGGGCTCCTACAATGAGCAGTTCTTC. Amino acids: CASSLLAGSYNEQFF. This chain uses TRBV7-2 with TRBJ2-1, with 8 bases aligning to TRBD2. From germline, CDR1 is SGHTA and CDR2 FQGNSA. There are 15 residues in the CDR3. V was pared by 2 bases and J by 0 bases, with 0 bases of the junction left unmatched.

This clone was observed once. The V and J genes are TRBV4-2 and TRBJ1-4; no firm D call. Germline CDR1 is LGHNA and CDR2 is YNFKEQ. V was clipped by 1 base and J by 8 bases, with 17 bases between them. The CDR3 loop spans 16 amino acids. DNA for the CDR3: TGTGCCAGCAGCCAAGGGTCTCGGGCCAACGCAGAAAAACTGTTTTTT. Translation: CASSQGSRANAEKLFF.

The rearrangement uses TRBV5-4 and TRBJ2-5, with TRBD2 matching 9 bases. Per germline, CDR1 SGHNT and CDR2 YYREEE (reference sequence). With 4 bases clipped from V and 2 bases from J, the junction kept 15 bases outside the gene matches. The CDR3 has 18 amino acids. The CDR3 protein is CASSHQPRSGRIQETQYF. The CDR3 DNA reads TGTGCCAGCAGCCATCAACCCAGGAGCGGGAGGATACAAGAGACCCAGTACTTC.

The rearrangement joins TRBV5-1 to TRBJ1-2; tentative D call: TRBD1 (6 bases). V dropped 5 bases and J dropped 4 bases, with 15 bases sitting between them. CDR1 and CDR2 (germline): SGHRS, YFSETQ. The CDR3 is made up of 14 amino acids. The CDR3 DNA reads TGCGCCAGCAGTCGATCGACAGGTCTCTATGGCTACACCTTC. This encodes CASSRSTGLYGYTF.

By share of the sample, this clone is large (0.1 to 1%). The chain is built from TRBV6-4 and TRBJ2-2; 10 bases match TRBD2. The trim removed 5 bases at V and 5 bases at J, leaving 5 bases unmatched. CDR3 length: 15 amino acids. Germline V gene lookup returns CDR1 MRHNA and CDR2 SNTAGT. The CDR3 reads CASSRLAGETGELFF. The DNA of the CDR3 is TGTGCCAGCAGTCGGCTAGCGGGAGAGACCGGGGAGCTGTTTTTT.